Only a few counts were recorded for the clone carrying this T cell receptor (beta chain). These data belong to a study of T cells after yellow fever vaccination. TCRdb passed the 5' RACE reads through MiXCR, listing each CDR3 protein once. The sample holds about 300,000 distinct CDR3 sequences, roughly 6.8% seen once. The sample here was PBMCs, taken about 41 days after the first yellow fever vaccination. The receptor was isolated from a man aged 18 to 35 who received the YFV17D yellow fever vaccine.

In DNA form, the CDR3 reads TGTGCCAGCAGTGAAGTTCCAAGCTCCTACGAGCAGTACTTC. This codes for CASSEVPSSYEQYF. The chain combines TRBV6-1 with TRBJ2-7; D unclear. CDR1 and CDR2 (germline): MNHNS, SASEGT. V gave up 1 base and J gave up 0 bases, with 7 bases separating them. The CDR3 consists of 14 residues.